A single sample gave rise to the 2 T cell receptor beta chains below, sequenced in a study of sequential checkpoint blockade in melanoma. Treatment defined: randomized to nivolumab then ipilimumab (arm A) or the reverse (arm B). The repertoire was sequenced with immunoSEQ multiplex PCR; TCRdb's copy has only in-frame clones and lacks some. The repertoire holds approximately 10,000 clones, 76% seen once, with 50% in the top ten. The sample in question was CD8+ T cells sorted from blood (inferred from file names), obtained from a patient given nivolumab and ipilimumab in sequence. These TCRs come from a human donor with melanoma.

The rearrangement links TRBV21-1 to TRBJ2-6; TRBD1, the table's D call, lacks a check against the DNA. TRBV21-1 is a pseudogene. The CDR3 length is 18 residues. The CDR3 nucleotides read TGTGCCAGCAACCACCAGACAGGGGGCCCCTCTGGGGCCAACGTCCTGACTTTC. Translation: CASNHQTGGPSGANVLTF.

CDR3: CASSLERTGGKYEQYF. The CDR3 DNA reads TGTGCCAGCAGCTTGGAAAGGACAGGGGGCAAATACGAGCAGTACTTC. The chain is built from TRBV5-8 and TRBJ2-7; 11 nucleotides line up with TRBD1. This CDR3 is built from 16 residues. The germline V gene encodes CDR1 SGHTS and CDR2 YDEGEE. With V trimmed by 0 bases and J by 4 bases, 6 bases remained unmatched. Looking up the rest from reference TRBV5-8 and TRBJ2-7 gives the full variable domain: EAGVTQSPTHLIKTRGQQATLRCSPISGHTSVYWYQQALGLGLQFLLWYDEGEERNRGNFPPRFSGRQFPNYSSELNVNALELEDSALYLCASSLERTGGKYEQYFGPGTRLTVT.